The rows below give T cell receptor beta chains drawn from one sample of a study of cytomegalovirus exposure and HLA in healthy donors. Assay: immunoSEQ multiplex PCR; the TCRdb copy retains only in-frame clones and omits some. The table lists approximately 210,000 clones, more than 75% of them singletons, with nearly 6% in the top ten. The sample comprised PBMCs. The receptor source for this set is a middle-aged man in good health and CMV-seropositive. Each CDR3 is given with its conserved first and last residue. Each record gives: J gene, D gene, V gene, clone size, CDR3 DNA, CDR3 protein. D genes are given only for firm matches. Part of the rows lack a size; the others show once, few, many or a class for expanded clones.

J gene: TRBJ2-6
D gene: TRBD2
V gene: TRBV13
clone size: -
CDR3 DNA: TGTGCCAGCAGCTTAGAGGGACTAGCGTTCTCTGGGGCCAACGTCCTGACTTTC
CDR3 protein: CASSLEGLAFSGANVLTF

J gene: TRBJ2-1
D gene: -
V gene: TRBV9
clone size: -
CDR3 DNA: TGTGCCAGCAGCCCGTCTAGCGTACACCATTGGAATGAGCAGTTCTTC
CDR3 protein: CASSPSSVHHWNEQFF

J gene: TRBJ2-6
D gene: -
V gene: TRBV9
clone size: -
CDR3 DNA: TGTGCCAGCAGCTCAGGAGGTTTCAGCTCTGGGGCCAACGTCCTGACTTTC
CDR3 protein: CASSSGGFSSGANVLTF

J gene: TRBJ1-6
D gene: TRBD1
V gene: TRBV9
clone size: -
CDR3 DNA: TGTGCCAGCAGCGTACATTCCGGGACAGGGGGCGGATCACCCCTCCACTTT
CDR3 protein: CASSVHSGTGGGSPLHF

J gene: TRBJ1-1
D gene: TRBD1
V gene: TRBV5-6
clone size: -
CDR3 DNA: TGTGCCAGCAGCTTCCCTAAACAGGGGGCAGAAGGAACTGAAGCTTTCTTT
CDR3 protein: CASSFPKQGAEGTEAFF

J gene: TRBJ2-1
D gene: -
V gene: TRBV6-5
clone size: -
CDR3 DNA: TGTGCCAGCACCGATAGGGGGTCTTACAATGAGCAGTTCTTC
CDR3 protein: CASTDRGSYNEQFF

J gene: TRBJ2-2
D gene: TRBD2
V gene: TRBV5-1
clone size: few
CDR3 DNA: TGCGCCAGCAGCATGGGGACTAGGGGGAACACCGGGGAGCTGTTTTTT
CDR3 protein: CASSMGTRGNTGELFF

J gene: TRBJ2-2
D gene: -
V gene: TRBV7-3
clone size: -
CDR3 DNA: TGTGCCAGCAGCTTTTCTCACACCGGGGAGCTGTTTTTT
CDR3 protein: CASSFSHTGELFF

J gene: TRBJ1-5
D gene: -
V gene: TRBV6-6
clone size: once
CDR3 DNA: TGTGCCAGCAGTTCTGGTCGAGTTAGCAATCAGCCCCAGCATTTT
CDR3 protein: CASSSGRVSNQPQHF

J gene: TRBJ2-1
D gene: -
V gene: TRBV6-5
clone size: -
CDR3 DNA: TGTGCCAGCAGTTTCAGACATAGCTACAATGAGCAGTTCTTC
CDR3 protein: CASSFRHSYNEQFF